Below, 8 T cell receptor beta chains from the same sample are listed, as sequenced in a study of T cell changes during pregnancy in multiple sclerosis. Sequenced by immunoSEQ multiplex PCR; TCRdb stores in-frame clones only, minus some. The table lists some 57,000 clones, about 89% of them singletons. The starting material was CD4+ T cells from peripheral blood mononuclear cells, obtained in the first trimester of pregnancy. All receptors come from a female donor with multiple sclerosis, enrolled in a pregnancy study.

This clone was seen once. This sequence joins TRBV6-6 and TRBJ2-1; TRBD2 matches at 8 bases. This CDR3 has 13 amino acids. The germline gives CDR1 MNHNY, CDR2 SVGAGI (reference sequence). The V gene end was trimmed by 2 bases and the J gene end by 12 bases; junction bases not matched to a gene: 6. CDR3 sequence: CASSYPGLVMQFF. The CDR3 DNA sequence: TGTGCCAGCAGTTACCCGGGACTAGTCATGCAGTTCTTC.

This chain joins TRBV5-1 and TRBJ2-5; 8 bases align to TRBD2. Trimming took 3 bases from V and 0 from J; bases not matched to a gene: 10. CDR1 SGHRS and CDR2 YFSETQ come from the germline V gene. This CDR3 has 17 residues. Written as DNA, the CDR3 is TGCGCCAGCAGCTGGGAGGGACTAGGTAAGTACCAAGAGACCCAGTACTTC. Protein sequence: CASSWEGLGKYQETQYF.

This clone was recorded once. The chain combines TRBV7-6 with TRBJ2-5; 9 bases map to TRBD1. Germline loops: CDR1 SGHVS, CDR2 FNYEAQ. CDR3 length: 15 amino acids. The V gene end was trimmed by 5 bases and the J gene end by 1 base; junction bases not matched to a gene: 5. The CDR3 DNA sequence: TGTGCCAGCAGCCACCCGGGACAGGGCCAAGAGACCCAGTACTTC. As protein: CASSHPGQGQETQYF.

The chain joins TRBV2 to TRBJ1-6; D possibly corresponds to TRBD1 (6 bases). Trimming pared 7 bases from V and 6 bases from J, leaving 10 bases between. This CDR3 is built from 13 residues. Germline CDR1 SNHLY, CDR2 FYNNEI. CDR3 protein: CASTGQLNSPLHF. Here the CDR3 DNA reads TGTGCCAGCACAGGACAGCTTAATTCACCCCTCCACTTT.

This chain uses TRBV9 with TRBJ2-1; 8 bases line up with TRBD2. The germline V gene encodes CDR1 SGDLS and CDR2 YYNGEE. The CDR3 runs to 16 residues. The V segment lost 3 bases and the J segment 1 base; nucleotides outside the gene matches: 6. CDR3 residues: CASSASGGGSYNEQFF. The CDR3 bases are TGTGCCAGCAGCGCGAGCGGGGGTGGGTCCTACAATGAGCAGTTCTTC. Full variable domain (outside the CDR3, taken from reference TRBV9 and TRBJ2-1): DSGVTQTPKHLITATGQRVTLRCSPRSGDLSVYWYQQSLDQGLQFLIQYYNGEERAKGNILERFSAQQFPDLHSELNLSSLELGDSALYFCASSASGGGSYNEQFFGPGTRLTVL.

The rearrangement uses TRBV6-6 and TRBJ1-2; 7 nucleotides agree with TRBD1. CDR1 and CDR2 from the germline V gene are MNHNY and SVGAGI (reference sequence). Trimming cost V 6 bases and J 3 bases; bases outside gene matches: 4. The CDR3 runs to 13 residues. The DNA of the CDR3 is TGTGCCAGCAGGGGAACAGGGGACTATGGCTACACCTTC. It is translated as CASRGTGDYGYTF.

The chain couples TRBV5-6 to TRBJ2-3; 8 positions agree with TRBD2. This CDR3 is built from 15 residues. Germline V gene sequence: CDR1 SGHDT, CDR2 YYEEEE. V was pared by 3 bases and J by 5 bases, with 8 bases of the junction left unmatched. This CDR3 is CASSSLAGRGDTQYF. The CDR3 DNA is TGTGCCAGCAGCTCGTTAGCGGGGCGGGGAGATACGCAGTATTTT.

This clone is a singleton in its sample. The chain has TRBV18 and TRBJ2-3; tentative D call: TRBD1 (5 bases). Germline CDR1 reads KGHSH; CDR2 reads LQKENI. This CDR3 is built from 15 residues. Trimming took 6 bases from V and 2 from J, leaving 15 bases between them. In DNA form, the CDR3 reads TGTGCCAGCTCGCAGACAGAGTTTCACACAGATACGCAGTATTTT. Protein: CASSQTEFHTDTQYF.